This T cell receptor beta chain was identified in a study of vaccination effects on CD4 cells after COVID-19. As for the study in general: Two doses of either BNT162b2 or mRNA-1273 were given to each participant. Two recovered convalescent patients were sampled 16 days and one week pre-vaccination.

Notes on this clone: Its antigen is unidentified.

This table comes from immunoSEQ multiplex PCR, and its TCRdb copy is limited to in-frame clones, with some not included. The sample yields 20,000 to 25,000 clones, 74% seen once. Regarding the study as a whole: Late after vaccination, infection- and vaccine-induced clones showed marked clonal contraction. Sampling in the study covered few convalescent patients and included no early post-infection timepoints.

The germline V gene has CDR1 SGDLS and CDR2 YYNGEE. Trimming took 0 bases from V and 1 from J, leaving 13 bases between them. CDR3 length: 16 amino acids. Pools of viral peptides were used by the ViraFEST assay to expand antigen-specific CD4+ T cells ahead of sequencing. Investigators separated out CD4+ T cells once around 11 days of culture had passed. Convalescent patients had PCR-confirmed SARS-CoV-2 infection between March and December 2020. The source of this sequence is a human donor who had a prior SARS-CoV-2 infection. Here the sequenced sample was CD4+ T cells from PBMCs cultured with a peptide pool, taken before COVID-19 vaccination. The rearrangement joins TRBV9 to TRBJ1-1; D uncertain. The CDR3 nucleotides are TGTGCCAGCAGCGTAGAGGCCCAGTGGGCGAACACTGAAGCTTTCTTT. Amino acid sequence: CASSVEAQWANTEAFF.